Following are 20 T cell receptor beta chains from one sample sequenced in a study of blood T cell repertoires in COVID-19. The repertoire was sequenced with immunoSEQ multiplex PCR; TCRdb's copy has only in-frame clones and lacks some. The sample lists 170,000 or so clones, approximately 87% seen once, with 0.88% in the top ten. Sequencing used peripheral blood. The receptors were gathered from a woman aged 18-29 years who had recovered from COVID-19.

CDR3 nucleotide sequence: TGTGCCAGCAGCTTGGACAGCTTCCCTAGCACAGATACGCAGTATTTT. This sequence encodes CASSLDSFPSTDTQYF. This chain links TRBV3-1 (or the pseudogene TRBV3-2) with TRBJ2-3, with a possible D match to TRBD1 (6 bases). Trimming took off 5 bases at V and 0 bases at J, with 15 bases between the two ends. The CDR3 loop spans 16 amino acids. Germline V gene data show CDR1 as LGHDT and CDR2 as YNNKEL (reference sequence).

The genes are TRBV10-3 and TRBJ1-5; no clear D gene. CDR3 length: 14 residues. Per germline, CDR1 ENHRY and CDR2 SYGVKD. Trimming shortened V by 4 bases and J by 3 bases, and 10 bases separated the two germline ends. The CDR3 loop is CAISGDISNQPQHF. The CDR3 DNA reads as TGTGCCATCAGTGGCGACATCTCCAATCAGCCCCAGCATTTT.

The chain recombines TRBV7-9 with TRBJ2-1, with 7 bases fitting TRBD2. The V gene's germline CDR1 is SEHNR and CDR2 FQNEAQ (reference sequence). J was trimmed by 5 bases and V by 7 bases; bases with no gene match: 11. The CDR3 contains 15 residues. Here the CDR3 reads CASTTTGLTNNEQFF. CDR3 coding DNA: TGTGCCAGCACCACGACGGGACTAACTAACAATGAGCAGTTCTTC. Full variable domain (remainder filled in from reference TRBV7-9 and TRBJ2-1): DTGVSQNPRHKITKRGQNVTFRCDPISEHNRLYWYRQTLGQGPEFLTYFQNEAQLEKSRLLSDRFSAERPKGSFSTLEIQRTEQGDSAMYLCASTTTGLTNNEQFFGPGTRLTVL.

The genes are TRBV4-1 and TRBJ1-4; the match to TRBD1 covers 7 bases. The V and J ends lost 3 bases and 6 bases, in that order; junction bases with no gene match: 7. CDR1 MGHRA and CDR2 YSYEKL come from the germline V gene. The CDR3 is 15 amino acids. Written as DNA, the CDR3 is TGCGCCAGCAGCCAGCCGGGACAGAGAGATGAAAAACTGTTTTTT. Encoded protein: CASSQPGQRDEKLFF.

The chain carries TRBV6-4 and TRBJ2-1, with a weak D call TRBD2 (5 bases). From germline, CDR1 is MRHNA and CDR2 SNTAGT. Trimming stripped 4 bases from V and 8 bases from J, with 12 bases between. The CDR3 contains 13 residues. Written as DNA, the CDR3 is TGTGCCAGCAGTGTCGTGGGCGGGCATGAGCAGTTCTTC. Translated: CASSVVGGHEQFF.

The rearrangement links TRBV10-3 to TRBJ1-3; no definite D call. Trimming took off 6 bases at V and 1 base at J, with 19 bases between the two ends. CDR1 ENHRY and CDR2 SYGVKD come from the germline V gene. The CDR3 is 17 residues long. CDR3 coding DNA: TGTGCCATCAGGTCGGGGAGCACCTTCTCTTCTGGAAACACCATATATTTT. Encoded protein: CAIRSGSTFSSGNTIYF.

This rearrangement joins TRBV7-2 to TRBJ1-1, with D maybe TRBD1 (5 bases). CDR1 SGHTA and CDR2 FQGNSA come from the germline V gene. V lost 5 bases and J 1 base, leaving 14 bases between the germline ends. This CDR3 contains 15 residues. Here the CDR3 reads CASSPPDGGNTEAFF. The DNA for the CDR3 is TGTGCCAGCAGCCCCCCCGACGGGGGGAACACTGAAGCTTTCTTT. Looking up the rest from reference TRBV7-2 and TRBJ1-1 gives the full variable domain: GAGVSQSPSNKVTEKGKDVELRCDPISGHTALYWYRQSLGQGLEFLIYFQGNSAPDKSGLPSDRFSAERTGGSVSTLTIQRTQQEDSAVYLCASSPPDGGNTEAFFGQGTRLTVV.

This CDR3 is CASSPQSKAGIYEQYV. CDR3 sequence (DNA): TGTGCCAGCAGCCCGCAGTCTAAAGCGGGCATCTACGAGCAGTACGTC. This chain connects TRBV11-3 to TRBJ2-7; a possible D gene is TRBD2 (6 bases). The germline V gene has CDR1 SGHNT and CDR2 YENEEA. Deletions cut 5 bases from V and 3 bases from J, with 20 bases between. The CDR3 runs to 16 residues.

The chain joins TRBV15 to TRBJ2-5, with 9 nucleotides matching TRBD1. After removal of 3 bases from V and 5 bases from J, the junction contained 10 bases not matched to a gene. The CDR3 extends over 16 amino acids. Germline-derived CDR1 and CDR2 are LNHNV and YYDKDF (reference sequence). The CDR3 DNA reads as TGTGCCACCAGCAGTGGGGGGACAGGGATGGCGGAGACCCAGTACTTC. Its protein is CATSSGGTGMAETQYF.

This chain connects TRBV19 to TRBJ1-5; maybe TRBD1 (6 bases). The V gene's germline CDR1 is LNHDA and CDR2 SQIVND (reference sequence). Trimming left V 3 bases short and J 1 base short, with 13 bases between. This CDR3 comprises 16 residues. In nucleotides, the CDR3 is TGTGCCAGTAGTATCAGGGCAGGGGTCAGCAATCAGCCCCAGCATTTT. This codes for CASSIRAGVSNQPQHF.

The chain combines TRBV27 with TRBJ2-1; D gene ambiguous. Per the germline V gene, CDR1 is MNHEY and CDR2 is SMNVEV (reference sequence). This CDR3 is built from 11 residues. V lost 6 bases, J lost 5 bases, and 5 bases lay in between. This CDR3 is CASSNDNEQFF. In nucleotides, the CDR3 is TGTGCCAGCAGCAATGACAATGAGCAGTTCTTC.

The CDR3 sequence is CASSYSLGEQYV. CDR3 nucleotides: TGTGCCAGCAGTTACTCGCTCGGCGAGCAGTACGTC. The chain employs TRBV6-2 or TRBV6-3 and TRBJ2-7; D ambiguous. The germline gives CDR1 MNHEY, CDR2 SVGEGT. Trimming shortened V by 0 bases and J by 6 bases, and 6 bases separated the two germline ends. The CDR3 length is 12 residues.

The chain employs TRBV7-7 and TRBJ2-1; 11 bases map to TRBD2. Unmatched junction bases numbered 3, after V lost 4 bases and J lost 4 bases. The germline CDR1 and CDR2 sequences are SSHAT and FNYEAQ (reference sequence). This CDR3 comprises 15 residues. The CDR3 is CASSYRTSGYNEQFF. CDR3 DNA sequence: TGTGCCAGCAGCTATCGGACTAGCGGGTACAATGAGCAGTTCTTC.

The chain joins TRBV20-1 to TRBJ1-1, with D uncertain. V shed 0 bases and J shed 7 bases, with 6 bases lying between them. The CDR3 length is 11 residues. Germline-derived CDR1 and CDR2 are DFQATT and SNEGSKA (reference sequence). CDR3 loop: CSARDAGEAFF. Written as DNA, the CDR3 is TGCAGTGCTAGAGACGCCGGTGAAGCTTTCTTT.

The chain joins TRBV27 to TRBJ2-3; TRBD1 agrees at 9 bases. The CDR3 has 16 residues. V gave up 6 bases and J gave up 3 bases; unmatched junction bases: 10. The germline gives CDR1 MNHEY, CDR2 SMNVEV (reference sequence). The chain's CDR3 is CASSRPPGQGTDTQYF. CDR3 DNA: TGTGCCAGCAGCCGGCCACCGGGACAGGGAACAGATACGCAGTATTTT.

The gene calls are TRBV6-5 and TRBJ1-1; tentatively, D is TRBD1 (5 bases). V was cut by 11 bases and J by 0 bases, with 13 bases left in between. CDR1 is MNHEY, CDR2 SVGAGI, per germline. The CDR3 loop spans 13 amino acids. The CDR3 DNA sequence: TGTGCCGGCAAACAGGCCCTGAACACTGAAGCTTTCTTT. It yields the protein CAGKQALNTEAFF.

The rearrangement joins TRBV14 to TRBJ2-2; 8 bases match TRBD1. V lost 0 bases, J lost 4 bases, and 7 bases stayed unmatched. The germline V gene encodes CDR1 SGHDN and CDR2 FVKESK. The CDR3 is made up of 17 amino acids. CDR3 DNA sequence: TGTGCCAGCAGCCAAGATTTGGACAGGGACCTCACCGGGGAGCTGTTTTTT. It translates to CASSQDLDRDLTGELFF.

This chain uses TRBV7-8 with TRBJ2-1, with 7 bases matching TRBD1. CDR3 length: 14 residues. The junction had 8 bases not matched to a gene; V was cut back by 5 bases and J by 7 bases. The germline CDR1 and CDR2 sequences are SGHVS and FQNEAQ. The CDR3 nucleotides are TGTGCCAGCAGCCCCGGGACAGCAGGGAATGAGCAGTTCTTC. Its translation is CASSPGTAGNEQFF.

The chain employs TRBV5-1 and TRBJ1-1, with D perhaps TRBD1 (5 bases). CDR3 size: 15 residues. Germline assignment: CDR1 SGHRS and CDR2 YFSETQ. Between the trimmed V and J ends, which lost 0 bases and 1 base, there was a span of 10 bases. CDR3 residues: CASSLVRVTNTEAFF. CDR3 nucleotide sequence: TGCGCCAGCAGCTTGGTCAGGGTCACGAACACTGAAGCTTTCTTT. Together with reference TRBV5-1 and TRBJ1-1, the CDR3 gives the full variable domain: KAGVTQTPRYLIKTRGQQVTLSCSPISGHRSVSWYQQTPGQGLQFLFEYFSETQRNKGNFPGRFSGRQFSNSRSEMNVSTLELGDSALYLCASSLVRVTNTEAFFGQGTRLTVV.

V usage is TRBV19 and J usage is TRBJ1-5; D unclear. The CDR3 has 12 residues. V shed 5 bases and J shed 9 bases, with 11 bases lying between them. Germline CDR1 LNHDA, CDR2 SQIVND (reference sequence). The CDR3 coding sequence is TGTGCCAGTAGTGCCGGGAATAGGCCCCAGCATTTT. Amino acid sequence: CASSAGNRPQHF.